This paragraph reports one TCR beta chain. The ends were cut back, 6 bases at V and 1 base at J, with 16 bases in the middle. The CDR3 extends over 17 amino acids. Germline lookup yields CDR1 LNHDA and CDR2 SQIVND (reference sequence). This sample was taken from a study of blood T cell repertoires in COVID-19. For the study at large: T cells, B-cell-depleted T cells, or PBMCs provided the cDNA or gDNA that served as material.

Libraries were prepared by immunoSEQ multiplex PCR; TCRdb keeps only in-frame clonotypes and omits some of them. The sample records 60,000 to 70,000 clones, 75% to 95% being singletons. Sequenced material: peripheral blood. The V and J genes are TRBV19 and TRBJ2-6; D is unresolved. This receptor was identified in a human donor with active COVID-19. The donor label of this sample is uncertain. The DNA of the CDR3 is TGTGCCAGTAGCCCAGAGGCCGTCCTGTCTGGGGCCAACGTCCTGACTTTC. Its protein product is CASSPEAVLSGANVLTF.